The 30 T cell receptor beta chains in this list originate from one sample, sequenced in a study of identical twins. TCRdb reprocessed the 5' RACE reads with MiXCR, giving one entry per CDR3 protein. The sample holds a few hundred thousand distinct CDR3 sequences; 12% are singletons and the top ten take 4% to 5%. The same data also contributed to another study, on yellow fever vaccine responses in identical twins.

What was sequenced was memory (CD45RO+) T cells sorted from blood. These TCRs come from a young woman in good health.

The genes are TRBV7-3 and TRBJ2-2; D is unclear. CDR3 length: 16 amino acids. The V gene's germline CDR1 is SGHTA and CDR2 FQGTGA. The V end was cut by 0 bases, the J end by 0 bases, with 8 bases between. The CDR3 sequence: CASSLTHTPNTGELFF. CDR3 DNA sequence: TGTGCCAGCAGCTTAACCCACACACCGAACACCGGGGAGCTGTTTTTT.

In this sample, this clonotype turned up many times. The J gene is TRBJ2-2, the V gene TRBV5-1, with D unclear. Germline CDR1 SGHRS, CDR2 YFSETQ. V lost 3 bases to trimming and J lost 0 bases, with 6 bases between them. CDR3 length: 14 amino acids. CDR3: CASSSFANTGELFF. The CDR3 region has the DNA TGCGCCAGCAGCTCTTTCGCGAACACCGGGGAGCTGTTTTTT.

V is TRBV6-5 and J is TRBJ2-7; no definite D call. V lost 4 bases and J lost 7, with 11 bases in between. Germline CDR1 reads MNHEY; CDR2 reads SVGAGI. The CDR3 runs 12 residues. The CDR3 loop is CASSFSGREQYF. CDR3 in DNA: TGTGCCAGCAGTTTTTCCGGCCGGGAGCAGTACTTC.

The chain uses TRBV2 and TRBJ2-6, with D possibly being TRBD1 (6 bases). Per germline, CDR1 SNHLY and CDR2 FYNNEI. V was cut by 6 bases and J by 1 base, with 13 bases left in between. This CDR3 has 16 residues. Written as DNA, the CDR3 is TGTGCCAGCAGGATGAACAGGGTATCTGGGGCCAACGTCCTGACTTTC. Encoded protein: CASRMNRVSGANVLTF.

This clonotype was picked up a small number of times. The chain links TRBV12-3 or TRBV12-4 to TRBJ2-2, with D uncertain. The length of the CDR3 is 14 residues. V lost 10 bases to trimming and J lost 0 bases, with 12 bases between them. CDR3 DNA: TGTGCCACCCGACGGGCCTCGAACACCGGGGAGCTGTTTTTT. Amino acid sequence: CATRRASNTGELFF.

There are a few counts of this clonotype. CDR3 sequence reads: CASSGRTGAREQYF. The CDR3 nucleotides are TGTGCCAGCAGTGGACGGACAGGGGCCAGGGAGCAGTACTTC. This chain uses TRBV6-1 with TRBJ2-7, with 9 bases identical to TRBD1. CDR3 length: 14 amino acids. Looked up from germline, CDR1 is MNHNS and CDR2 is SASEGT. The ends lost 4 bases at V and 7 bases at J; junction bases unmatched: 8.

This clonotype was picked up many times. This chain's CDR3 is CASSPGEVAGGHNEQFF. The CDR3 DNA reads TGTGCCAGCAGCCCAGGGGAAGTAGCGGGAGGTCATAATGAGCAGTTCTTC. The chain carries TRBV7-9 and TRBJ2-1; 10 bases match TRBD2. V lost 5 bases to trimming and J lost 7 bases; unmatched junction nucleotides: 14. The CDR3 covers 17 residues. Germline V gives CDR1 SEHNR, CDR2 FQNEAQ (reference sequence).

This clonotype was seen at least ten times. The rearrangement links TRBV7-9 to TRBJ1-1, with 9 bases aligning to TRBD1. There are 14 residues in the CDR3. Germline V lookup: CDR1 SEHNR, CDR2 FQNEAQ (reference sequence). V was clipped by 3 bases and J by 4 bases; unmatched bases: 3. CDR3 sequence: CASSFGDRVTEAFF. CDR3 nucleotide sequence: TGTGCCAGCAGCTTTGGGGACAGGGTCACTGAAGCTTTCTTT.

This clonotype has just a few counts. This CDR3 is CSASDSGVTYNEQFF. For the CDR3, the DNA is TGCAGTGCTAGTGACAGTGGAGTAACCTACAATGAGCAGTTCTTC. This chain joins TRBV20-1 and TRBJ2-1, with D possibly matching TRBD1 (5 bases). This CDR3 contains 15 residues. V gave up 3 bases and J gave up 2 bases, with 14 bases separating them. CDR1 and CDR2 from the germline V gene are DFQATT and SNEGSKA (reference sequence).

In its sample, this clonotype was seen a few times. The rearrangement uses TRBV4-2 and TRBJ2-3, with 9 bases identical to TRBD1. Germline trimming cut 4 bases from V and 3 bases from J; bases unmatched to any gene: 11. Germline values: CDR1 LGHNA, CDR2 YNFKEQ. The CDR3 consists of 17 residues. The chain's CDR3 is CASSPIPVTGGTDTQYF. The CDR3 DNA reads TGTGCCAGCAGCCCCATTCCCGTGACAGGGGGGACAGATACGCAGTATTTT.

This rearrangement joins TRBV11-2 to TRBJ1-2; D remains ambiguous. The germline V gene encodes CDR1 SGHAT and CDR2 FQNNGV. This CDR3 region has 15 residues. The V and J ends lost 2 bases and 0 bases respectively, with 10 bases between them. CDR3 sequence: CASSLPGAPNYGYTF. CDR3 coding DNA: TGTGCCAGCAGCTTACCGGGCGCACCTAACTATGGCTACACCTTC.

There are a few counts of this clonotype. The J gene is TRBJ2-3, the V gene TRBV5-1; the match to TRBD2 covers 8 bases. The CDR3 sequence is 15 residues long. V was pared by 2 bases and J by 0 bases, with 2 bases of the junction left unmatched. CDR1 is SGHRS and CDR2 is YFSETQ in the germline V gene. This chain's CDR3 is CASSFLAGSTDTQYF. In DNA form, the CDR3 reads TGCGCCAGCAGCTTTTTAGCGGGGAGCACAGATACGCAGTATTTT.

This clonotype was counted at least ten times. The CDR3 protein is CASSLGPGLAGAGELFF. CDR3 nucleotides: TGTGCCAGCAGCTTGGGACCGGGACTAGCGGGAGCCGGGGAGCTGTTTTTT. This chain joins TRBV5-6 and TRBJ2-2; 14 nucleotides line up with TRBD2. CDR1 and CDR2 (germline): SGHDT, YYEEEE. The CDR3 totals 17 residues. V shed 0 bases, J shed 6 bases, and the junction held 4 bases outside the gene matches.

This clonotype was detected many times. The V call is TRBV29-1, the J call TRBJ1-2, with 9 bases aligning to TRBD1. This CDR3 comprises 14 residues. Trimming removed 5 bases from V and 3 bases from J; junction bases left unmatched: 7. Per the germline V gene, CDR1 is SQVTM and CDR2 is ANQGSEA. CDR3: CSVPPDRGDYGYTF. DNA for the CDR3: TGCAGCGTTCCCCCGGACAGGGGTGACTATGGCTACACCTTC.

In this sample, this clonotype turned up a few times. V gene TRBV11-2 combines with J gene TRBJ2-1; 14 positions agree with TRBD2. This CDR3 is 20 amino acids long. The germline CDR1 and CDR2 sequences are SGHAT and FQNNGV. After removal of 1 base from V and 1 base from J, the junction contained 9 bases not matched to a gene. The CDR3 coding sequence is TGTGCCAGCAGCTTAGGCGAAAGGACTAGCGGGAGGAGGTCCTACAATGAGCAGTTCTTC. The encoded protein is CASSLGERTSGRRSYNEQFF.

This clonotype was detected a few times. The chain links TRBV12-3 or TRBV12-4 to TRBJ2-1; D is perhaps TRBD1 (6 bases). CDR3 size: 14 residues. Between the trimmed V and J ends, which lost 4 bases and 8 bases, there was a span of 15 bases. CDR3 sequence: CASSSSGVVYEQFF. The CDR3 nucleotides read TGTGCCAGCAGTTCATCAGGGGTGGTCTATGAGCAGTTCTTC.

This clonotype was found a few times. This chain links TRBV7-2 with TRBJ2-1; TRBD2 aligns across 14 bases. The CDR3 totals 15 residues. From germline, CDR1 is SGHTA and CDR2 FQGNSA. The junction had 2 bases not matched to a gene; V was cut back by 5 bases and J by 5 bases. The chain's CDR3 is CASSRGLAGDNEQFF. CDR3 in DNA: TGTGCCAGCAGCCGGGGACTAGCGGGGGACAATGAGCAGTTCTTC.

The DNA of the CDR3 is TGTGCCAGCAGCCCGCCGACCCTGGGAAAGCAGTACTTC. Protein product: CASSPPTLGKQYF. The chain carries TRBV3-1 and TRBJ2-7, with D hard to call. V was cut by 4 bases and J by 8 bases, with 15 bases left in between. Germline CDR1 reads LGHDT; CDR2 reads YNNKEL (reference sequence). The CDR3 has 13 residues.

The sample holds many counts of this clonotype. The chain is built from TRBV29-1 and TRBJ1-3; 7 bases align to TRBD1. Germline V gene data show CDR1 as SQVTM and CDR2 as ANQGSEA. Trimming cost V 3 bases and J 6 bases; bases outside gene matches: 2. The CDR3 has 12 residues. As DNA, the CDR3 is TGCAGCGTTGACACAGGGGCAAACACCATATATTTT. It is translated as CSVDTGANTIYF.

The sample holds many counts of this clonotype. J is TRBJ2-3 and V is TRBV29-1, with unresolved D. V lost 4 bases, J lost 6 bases, and 20 bases lay in between. Germline V gene sequence: CDR1 SQVTM, CDR2 ANQGSEA. The CDR3 runs 15 residues. CDR3 in amino acids: CSVGGGHLDTDTQYF. The CDR3 region has the DNA TGCAGCGTTGGCGGTGGGCATTTAGACACCGATACGCAGTATTTT.

The chain uses TRBV10-2 and TRBJ2-7; 8 bases are shared with TRBD2. Germline V gene lookup returns CDR1 WSHSY and CDR2 SAAADI. The CDR3 has 13 amino acids. The J segment lost 8 bases and the V segment lost 2 bases, leaving 5 bases of the junction unmatched. The CDR3 DNA follows: TGCGCCAGCAGTGAGAGTAGCGGGAACCAGCAGTACTTC. Its protein product is CASSESSGNQQYF.

The chain couples TRBV20-1 to TRBJ2-1, with D perhaps matching TRBD1 or TRBD2 (5 bases each). Per the germline V gene, CDR1 is DFQATT and CDR2 is SNEGSKA (reference sequence). The CDR3 runs to 13 residues. V was clipped by 7 bases and J by 6 bases, with 16 bases between them. CDR3 sequence reads: CSGGSGPRNEQFF. The CDR3 DNA is TGCAGTGGTGGCTCGGGGCCGCGCAATGAGCAGTTCTTC.

This clonotype was recorded a few times. The chain combines TRBV29-1 with TRBJ1-4, with D perhaps matching TRBD1 (6 bases). The CDR3 has 14 amino acids. CDR1 SQVTM and CDR2 ANQGSEA come from the germline V gene. V gave up 7 bases and J gave up 5 bases, with 17 bases separating them. CDR3 nucleotide sequence: TGCAGCGCCAGACAGGACGGGCTGAATGAAAAACTGTTTTTT. As protein: CSARQDGLNEKLFF.

This clonotype has only a few counts. The rearrangement uses TRBV20-1 and TRBJ1-1; no reliable D call. Trimming cost V 3 bases and J 8 bases, with 13 bases left between them. The CDR3 consists of 12 residues. Germline V CDR1 and CDR2: DFQATT, SNEGSKA (reference sequence). The CDR3 region is CSASHRGLEAFF. CDR3 bases: TGCAGTGCTAGTCATCGTGGACTAGAAGCTTTCTTT.

This clonotype showed up just a few times. The chain joins TRBV5-1 to TRBJ2-3, with a weak D call TRBD2 (5 bases). From germline, CDR1 is SGHRS and CDR2 YFSETQ. V lost 1 base to trimming and J lost 1 base, with 7 bases between them. The CDR3 is 14 amino acids. The CDR3 loop is CASSLMGGTDTQYF. For the CDR3, the DNA is TGCGCCAGCAGCTTGATGGGAGGCACAGATACGCAGTATTTT.

The chain employs TRBV9 and TRBJ2-5; D uncertain. V was cut by 0 bases and J by 2 bases, with 11 bases left in between. CDR3 length: 15 amino acids. CDR1 is SGDLS and CDR2 is YYNGEE in the germline V gene. Here the CDR3 reads CASSVDPTTQETQYF. Written as DNA, the CDR3 is TGTGCCAGCAGCGTAGACCCCACGACTCAAGAGACCCAGTACTTC.

This clonotype has a handful of counts. V usage is TRBV6-1 and J usage is TRBJ2-3; 8 nucleotides align to TRBD1. The CDR3 runs 15 residues. Germline assignment: CDR1 MNHNS and CDR2 SASEGT. The junction had 8 bases not matched to a gene; V was cut back by 7 bases and J by 2 bases. The CDR3 spells CASNRQGKTTDTQYF. CDR3 bases: TGTGCCAGCAACCGACAGGGGAAGACCACAGATACGCAGTATTTT.

V is TRBV3-1 and J is TRBJ2-1; D remains ambiguous. The CDR3 is 14 residues long. Looked up from germline, CDR1 is LGHDT and CDR2 is YNNKEL (reference sequence). Trimming left V 0 bases short and J 15 bases short, with 18 bases between. This chain's CDR3 is CASSQDSTTKQRFF. The CDR3, as DNA: TGTGCCAGCAGCCAAGATTCTACCACAAAGCAAAGGTTCTTC.

CDR3 in DNA: TGTGCCATCAGTGAGTCGGTCACCTGGAACACCGGGGAGCTGTTTTTT. This sequence encodes CAISESVTWNTGELFF. V and J are TRBV10-3 and TRBJ2-2; the D is unclear. V lost 0 bases, J lost 1 base, and 9 bases lay in between. The CDR3 covers 16 residues. Germline loops: CDR1 ENHRY, CDR2 SYGVKD.

The V and J genes are TRBV30 and TRBJ2-3, with TRBD1 as a possible D gene (5 bases). CDR1 and CDR2 from the germline V gene are GTSNPN and SVGIG (reference sequence). Trimming shortened V by 8 bases and J by 2 bases, and 8 bases separated the two germline ends. The CDR3 spans 11 residues. The CDR3 coding sequence is TGTGCCATAGGACACACAGATACGCAGTATTTT. Amino acids: CAIGHTDTQYF.